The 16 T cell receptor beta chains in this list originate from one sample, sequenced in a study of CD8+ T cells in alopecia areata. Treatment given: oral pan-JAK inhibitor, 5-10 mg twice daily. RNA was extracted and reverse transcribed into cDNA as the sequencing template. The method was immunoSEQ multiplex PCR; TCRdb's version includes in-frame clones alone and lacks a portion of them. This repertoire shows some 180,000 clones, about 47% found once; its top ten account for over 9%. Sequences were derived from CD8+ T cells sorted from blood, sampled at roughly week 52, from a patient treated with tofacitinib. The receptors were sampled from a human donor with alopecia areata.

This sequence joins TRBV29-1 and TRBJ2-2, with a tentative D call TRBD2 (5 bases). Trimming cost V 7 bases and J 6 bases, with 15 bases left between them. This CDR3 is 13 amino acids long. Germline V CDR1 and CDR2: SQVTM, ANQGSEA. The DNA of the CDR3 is TGCAGCGGTCAACGCGGGCGGGCCGGGGAGCTGTTTTTT. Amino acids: CSGQRGRAGELFF.

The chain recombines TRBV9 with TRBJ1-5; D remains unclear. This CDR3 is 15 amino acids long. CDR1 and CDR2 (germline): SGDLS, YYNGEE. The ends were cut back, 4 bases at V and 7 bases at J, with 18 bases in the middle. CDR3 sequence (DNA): TGTGCCAGCAGCCCCGGCGGGAGGCCAAGCCAGCCCCAGCATTTT. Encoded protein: CASSPGGRPSQPQHF.

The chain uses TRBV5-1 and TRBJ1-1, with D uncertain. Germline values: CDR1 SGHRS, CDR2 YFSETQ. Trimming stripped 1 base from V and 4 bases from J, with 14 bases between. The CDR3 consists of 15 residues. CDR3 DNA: TGCGCCAGCAGCTTGAGTCGTGCGAGGAGCACTGAAGCTTTCTTT. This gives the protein CASSLSRARSTEAFF. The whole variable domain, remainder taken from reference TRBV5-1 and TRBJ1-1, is KAGVTQTPRYLIKTRGQQVTLSCSPISGHRSVSWYQQTPGQGLQFLFEYFSETQRNKGNFPGRFSGRQFSNSRSEMNVSTLELGDSALYLCASSLSRARSTEAFFGQGTRLTVV.

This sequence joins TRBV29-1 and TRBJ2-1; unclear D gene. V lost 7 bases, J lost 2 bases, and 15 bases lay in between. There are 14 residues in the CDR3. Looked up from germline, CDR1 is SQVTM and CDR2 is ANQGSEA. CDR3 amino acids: CSGREPRAYNEQFF. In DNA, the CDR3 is TGCAGCGGAAGGGAACCGCGAGCCTACAATGAGCAGTTCTTC.

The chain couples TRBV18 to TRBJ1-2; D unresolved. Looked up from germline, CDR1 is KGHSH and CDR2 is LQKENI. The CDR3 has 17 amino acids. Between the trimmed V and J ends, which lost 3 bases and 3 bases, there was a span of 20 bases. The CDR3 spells CASSPLPPGGLDYGYTF. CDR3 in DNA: TGTGCCAGCTCACCCCTTCCCCCGGGCGGGCTGGACTATGGCTACACCTTC.

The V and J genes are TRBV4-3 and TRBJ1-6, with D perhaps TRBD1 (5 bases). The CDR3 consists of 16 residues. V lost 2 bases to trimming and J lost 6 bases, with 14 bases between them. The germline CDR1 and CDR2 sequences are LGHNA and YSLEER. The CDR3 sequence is CASSQIPRQSNSPLHF. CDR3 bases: TGCGCCAGCAGCCAAATTCCGCGACAGAGTAATTCACCCCTCCACTTT.

In DNA form, the CDR3 reads TGTGCCAGCAGCTTCGGACAACTTGAGCAGTTCTTC. Amino acid sequence: CASSFGQLEQFF. This rearrangement joins TRBV5-6 to TRBJ2-1, with D possibly matching TRBD1 (5 bases). The germline V gene encodes CDR1 SGHDT and CDR2 YYEEEE. This CDR3 contains 12 residues. V was cut by 2 bases and J by 9 bases, with 9 bases left in between.

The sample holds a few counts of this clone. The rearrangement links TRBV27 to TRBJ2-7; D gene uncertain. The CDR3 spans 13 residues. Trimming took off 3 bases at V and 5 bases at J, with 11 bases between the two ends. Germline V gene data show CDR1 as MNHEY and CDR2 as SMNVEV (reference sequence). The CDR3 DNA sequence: TGTGCCAGCAGTTTCAGGCACCTTGACGAGCAGTACTTC. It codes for CASSFRHLDEQYF.

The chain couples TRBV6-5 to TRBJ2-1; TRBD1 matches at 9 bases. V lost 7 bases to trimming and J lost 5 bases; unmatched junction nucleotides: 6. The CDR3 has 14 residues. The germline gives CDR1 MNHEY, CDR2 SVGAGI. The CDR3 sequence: CASTTGTGNNEQFF. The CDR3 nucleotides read TGTGCCAGCACCACCGGGACAGGGAACAATGAGCAGTTCTTC.

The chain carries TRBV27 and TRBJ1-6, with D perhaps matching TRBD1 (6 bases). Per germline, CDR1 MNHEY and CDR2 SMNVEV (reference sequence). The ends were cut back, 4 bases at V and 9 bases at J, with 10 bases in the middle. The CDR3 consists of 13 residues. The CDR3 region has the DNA TGTGCCAGCAGTTCCGGGACATTTTCACCCCTCCACTTT. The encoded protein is CASSSGTFSPLHF.

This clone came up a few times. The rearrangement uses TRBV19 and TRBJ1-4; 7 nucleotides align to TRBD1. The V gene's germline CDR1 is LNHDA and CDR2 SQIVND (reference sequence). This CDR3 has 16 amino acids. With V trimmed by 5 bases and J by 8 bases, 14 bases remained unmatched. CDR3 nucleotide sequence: TGTGCCAGTAGTCCCCGAAGGGGGCGGGGAATGGAAAAACTGTTTTTT. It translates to CASSPRRGRGMEKLFF.

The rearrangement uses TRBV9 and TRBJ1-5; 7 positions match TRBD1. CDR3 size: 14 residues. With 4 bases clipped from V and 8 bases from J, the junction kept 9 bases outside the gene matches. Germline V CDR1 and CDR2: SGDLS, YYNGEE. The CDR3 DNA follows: TGTGCCAGCAGCCCACGAGGGGGCACGGAGCCCCAGCATTTT. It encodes CASSPRGGTEPQHF.

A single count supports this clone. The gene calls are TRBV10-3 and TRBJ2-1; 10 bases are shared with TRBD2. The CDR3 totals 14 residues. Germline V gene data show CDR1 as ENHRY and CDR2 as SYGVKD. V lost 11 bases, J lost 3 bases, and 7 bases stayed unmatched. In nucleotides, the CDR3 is TGTGCCGTCGGTAGCGGGGGGAACTACAATGAGCAGTTCTTC. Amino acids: CAVGSGGNYNEQFF.

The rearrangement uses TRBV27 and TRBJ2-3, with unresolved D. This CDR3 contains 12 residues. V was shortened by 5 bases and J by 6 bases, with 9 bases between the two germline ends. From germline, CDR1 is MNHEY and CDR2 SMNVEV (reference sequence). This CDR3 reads CASSPMGDTQYF. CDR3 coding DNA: TGTGCCAGCAGTCCCATGGGGGATACGCAGTATTTT.

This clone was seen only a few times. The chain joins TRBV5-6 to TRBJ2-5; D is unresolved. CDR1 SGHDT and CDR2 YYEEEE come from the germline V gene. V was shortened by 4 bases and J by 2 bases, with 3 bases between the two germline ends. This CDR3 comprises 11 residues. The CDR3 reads CASSQQETQYF. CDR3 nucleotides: TGTGCCAGCAGCCAACAAGAGACCCAGTACTTC.

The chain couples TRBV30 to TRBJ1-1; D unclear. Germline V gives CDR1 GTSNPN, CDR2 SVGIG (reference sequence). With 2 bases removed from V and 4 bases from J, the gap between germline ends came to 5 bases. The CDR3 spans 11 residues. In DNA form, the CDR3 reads TGTGCCTGGAGTCTAGGCACTGAAGCTTTCTTT. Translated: CAWSLGTEAFF. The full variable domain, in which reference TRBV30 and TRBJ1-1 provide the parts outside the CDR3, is SQTIHQWPATLVQPVGSPLSLECTVEGTSNPNLYWYRQAAGRGLQLLFYSVGIGQISSEVPQNLSASRPQDRQFILSSKKLLLSDSGFYLCAWSLGTEAFFGQGTRLTVV.